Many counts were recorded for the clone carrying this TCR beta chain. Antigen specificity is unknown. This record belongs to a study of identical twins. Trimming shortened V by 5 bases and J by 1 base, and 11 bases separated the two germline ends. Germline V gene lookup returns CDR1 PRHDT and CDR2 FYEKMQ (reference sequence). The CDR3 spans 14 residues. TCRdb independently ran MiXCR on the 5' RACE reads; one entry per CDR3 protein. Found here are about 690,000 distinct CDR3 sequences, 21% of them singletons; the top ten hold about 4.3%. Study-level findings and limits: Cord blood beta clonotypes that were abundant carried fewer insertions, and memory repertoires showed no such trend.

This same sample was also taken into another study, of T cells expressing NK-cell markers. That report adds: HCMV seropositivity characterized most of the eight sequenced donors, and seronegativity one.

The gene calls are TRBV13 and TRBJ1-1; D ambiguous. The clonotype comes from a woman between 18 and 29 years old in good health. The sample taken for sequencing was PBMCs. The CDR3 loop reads CASSPTQTNTEAFF. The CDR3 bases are TGTGCCAGCAGCCCGACTCAGACGAACACTGAAGCTTTCTTT.